Below, 30 T cell receptor beta chains from the same sample are listed, as sequenced in a study of shared clonotypes between healthy human individuals. The assay was immunoSEQ multiplex PCR, and TCRdb's table has in-frame clones only and misses some. The repertoire includes nearly 750,000 clones, roughly 72% of them detected once, and approximately 1.8% sits in the top ten. The sequencing input was memory CD4+ T cells sorted from blood. As to subset: CD45RA-negative fraction. The receptors come from a woman in her twenties or thirties in good health.

The CDR3 region is CASSHGLPLSLGNQPQHF. The CDR3 DNA follows: TGTGCCAGCAGTCATGGGCTGCCCCTTAGTTTGGGCAATCAGCCCCAGCATTTT. V and J are TRBV28 and TRBJ1-5, with D hard to call. The germline V gene encodes CDR1 MDHEN and CDR2 SYDVKM. V shed 5 bases and J shed 2 bases, with 22 bases lying between them. The CDR3 is 18 amino acids.

The chain is built from TRBV7-9 and TRBJ1-5; D uncertain. This CDR3 is built from 15 residues. CDR1 is SEHNR and CDR2 is FQNEAQ in the germline V gene (reference sequence). V was cut by 2 bases and J by 2 bases, with 10 bases left in between. The CDR3 here is CASSLFRNGNQPQHF. The CDR3 region has the DNA TGTGCCAGCAGCTTATTTAGGAATGGCAATCAGCCCCAGCATTTT.

This clone appeared a few times. The rearrangement uses TRBV11-2 and TRBJ2-1; 7 bases are shared with TRBD2. After removal of 1 base from V and 3 bases from J, the junction contained 6 bases not matched to a gene. Germline V gives CDR1 SGHAT, CDR2 FQNNGV. The CDR3 is made up of 16 amino acids. The CDR3 region has the DNA TGTGCCAGCAGCTTAGCTAGCGGCGCTTTCTACAATGAGCAGTTCTTC. Translated, it gives CASSLASGAFYNEQFF.

With regard to this clone: Distinct nucleotide sequences in the sample also encode this CDR3. This chain joins TRBV9 and TRBJ1-2; D unclear. Germline CDR1 SGDLS, CDR2 YYNGEE. Trimming took 0 bases from V and 4 from J, leaving 10 bases between them. The CDR3 spans 14 residues. The CDR3 sequence: CASSVGEGAYGYTF. As DNA, the CDR3 is TGTGCCAGCAGCGTAGGGGAGGGAGCCTATGGCTACACCTTC.

V usage is TRBV28 and J usage is TRBJ1-2; maybe TRBD1 (6 bases). Trimming left V 4 bases short and J 3 bases short, with 15 bases between. Germline lookup yields CDR1 MDHEN and CDR2 SYDVKM. This CDR3 contains 15 residues. The CDR3 reads CASSWDSRGYYGYTF. The CDR3 DNA reads as TGTGCCAGCAGTTGGGACTCCAGGGGCTACTATGGCTACACCTTC.

The chain links TRBV29-1 to TRBJ2-5; 11 bases are shared with TRBD2. This CDR3 spans 13 amino acids. The germline V gene encodes CDR1 SQVTM and CDR2 ANQGSEA. V lost 7 bases, J lost 4 bases, and 5 bases stayed unmatched. CDR3: CSALAGGGETQYF. The CDR3 coding sequence is TGCAGCGCCCTAGCGGGAGGAGGAGAGACCCAGTACTTC.

The chain links TRBV29-1 to TRBJ1-2; the match to TRBD1 covers 8 bases. The CDR3 sequence is 16 residues long. With 3 bases clipped from V and 9 bases from J, the junction kept 18 bases outside the gene matches. CDR1 and CDR2 from the germline V gene are SQVTM and ANQGSEA. CDR3 loop: CSVETRRGQGARSYTF. Written as DNA, the CDR3 is TGCAGCGTTGAGACGAGGCGGGGCCAGGGGGCGAGGAGCTACACCTTC.

The chain joins TRBV2 to TRBJ1-5, with D unresolved. Germline V gives CDR1 SNHLY, CDR2 FYNNEI. This CDR3 comprises 14 residues. V lost 6 bases to trimming and J lost 0 bases, with 9 bases between them. The CDR3 nucleotides read TGTGCCAGCAGAGCACGTTATAGCAATCAGCCCCAGCATTTT. Its protein product is CASRARYSNQPQHF.

This clone appeared once. The V and J genes are TRBV28 and TRBJ1-1; TRBD1 is a possible D gene (5 bases). V lost 0 bases to trimming and J lost 2 bases, with 13 bases between them. Germline CDR1 and CDR2: MDHEN and SYDVKM. This CDR3 is built from 16 residues. As DNA, the CDR3 is TGTGCCAGCAGTTTATGGCGGGGAGGGGCAAACACTGAAGCTTTCTTT. This translates into CASSLWRGGANTEAFF.

The chain has TRBV11-2 and TRBJ2-7; no definite D call. This CDR3 has 12 amino acids. V was pared by 3 bases and J by 3 bases, with 6 bases between. Germline V lookup: CDR1 SGHAT, CDR2 FQNNGV. DNA for the CDR3: TGTGCCAGCAGCTTTCTAGGCTACGAGCAGTACTTC. Amino acid sequence: CASSFLGYEQYF.

A word on this clone: This clone may be a read error of a much larger clone one base away. The rearrangement joins TRBV7-7 to TRBJ2-1; TRBD1 might be the D (5 bases). The CDR3 has 13 residues. CDR1 and CDR2 from the germline V gene are SSHAT and FNYEAQ (reference sequence). The CDR3 nucleotides are TGTGCCAGCAGCCAAGACAGTGACAATGGGCAGTTCTTC. Its protein product is CASSQDSDNGQFF.

The V call is TRBV5-1, the J call TRBJ2-7, with TRBD2 matching 8 bases. V lost 4 bases, J lost 0 bases, and 3 bases stayed unmatched. The CDR3 contains 14 residues. Looked up from germline, CDR1 is SGHRS and CDR2 is YFSETQ. This CDR3 reads CASSPTSGSYEQYF. CDR3 DNA: TGCGCCAGCAGCCCTACTAGCGGCTCCTACGAGCAGTACTTC.

This clone was seen once. The DNA of the CDR3 is TGTGCCAGCAGCTTACAACGGACTAGCGGGAGGGCCTGGGAGACCCAGTACTTC. Its protein is CASSLQRTSGRAWETQYF. The V gene is TRBV5-6, the J gene TRBJ2-5; TRBD2 agrees at 15 bases. The CDR3 is 18 amino acids. The V gene end was trimmed by 2 bases and the J gene end by 5 bases; junction bases not matched to a gene: 10. Germline assignment: CDR1 SGHDT and CDR2 YYEEEE.

The genes are TRBV4-1 and TRBJ1-5; D perhaps matches TRBD1 (6 bases). In germline, CDR1 is MGHRA, CDR2 YSYEKL. The germline V and J ends were trimmed by 3 bases and 3 bases, with 12 bases remaining between them. The CDR3 spans 15 residues. CDR3 sequence (DNA): TGCGCCAGCAGCCAGACCGACAGGACCAATCAGCCCCAGCATTTT. This gives the protein CASSQTDRTNQPQHF.

The chain combines TRBV18 with TRBJ1-4, with D unresolved. The CDR3 is made up of 16 amino acids. The ends were cut back, 0 bases at V and 7 bases at J, with 15 bases in the middle. The germline gives CDR1 KGHSH, CDR2 LQKENI. The CDR3 loop reads CASSPPDRARSEKLFF. DNA for the CDR3: TGTGCCAGCTCACCACCCGATCGGGCCAGGTCTGAAAAACTGTTTTTT.

The chain joins TRBV18 to TRBJ2-2; 9 bases map to TRBD2. Germline trimming cut 3 bases from V and 5 bases from J; bases unmatched to any gene: 4. CDR3 length equals 15 residues. CDR1 is KGHSH, CDR2 LQKENI, per germline. The CDR3 sequence is CASSPGLAPTGELFF. In DNA form, the CDR3 reads TGTGCCAGCTCACCCGGACTAGCGCCGACCGGGGAGCTGTTTTTT.

The chain is built from TRBV11-2 and TRBJ2-7, with 14 bases that match TRBD2. The V gene's germline CDR1 is SGHAT and CDR2 FQNNGV. Germline trimming cut 3 bases from V and 12 bases from J; bases unmatched to any gene: 13. CDR3 length: 16 residues. This CDR3 is CASSFETGTSGSRMYF. CDR3 in DNA: TGTGCCAGCAGCTTCGAGACCGGGACTAGCGGGAGCAGGATGTACTTC.

The rearrangement uses TRBV19 and TRBJ1-4; D may be TRBD1 (6 bases). V was shortened by 1 base and J by 5 bases, with 11 bases between the two germline ends. Germline loops: CDR1 LNHDA, CDR2 SQIVND (reference sequence). This CDR3 comprises 15 residues. CDR3 coding DNA: TGTGCCAGTAGTATAGGAGGACAGCGAAATGAAAAACTGTTTTTT. Translated, it gives CASSIGGQRNEKLFF.

The chain employs TRBV15 and TRBJ2-3, with D possibly being TRBD1 (6 bases). CDR1 and CDR2 from the germline V gene are LNHNV and YYDKDF (reference sequence). V lost 0 bases, J lost 9 bases, and 16 bases lay in between. The CDR3 is 15 residues long. CDR3 amino acids: CATSRDQVKTGTQYF. The CDR3 DNA follows: TGTGCCACCAGCAGAGATCAGGTGAAGACAGGCACGCAGTATTTT.

This clone has only one observation. This sequence may be a read error, since a much larger clone differs from it by one base. This specimen includes other DNA sequences encoding the same CDR3. The V and J genes are TRBV5-1 and TRBJ2-1; 8 bases are a match to TRBD1. The length of the CDR3 is 15 residues. Trimming at V came to 4 bases and at J to 4 bases, leaving 7 bases not matched to a gene. Germline lookup yields CDR1 SGHRS and CDR2 YFSETQ. The CDR3 DNA is TGCGCCAGCAGCCTGGACAGGGTGGATTACAATGAGCAGTTCTTC. It is translated as CASSLDRVDYNEQFF.

This chain's CDR3 is CASSRTGDLYEQYF. In DNA, the CDR3 is TGTGCCAGCAGCCGGACAGGGGATCTCTACGAGCAGTACTTC. The chain has TRBV7-9 and TRBJ2-7, with 9 nucleotides matching TRBD1. The CDR3 has 14 residues. Trimming removed 5 bases from V and 3 bases from J; junction bases left unmatched: 5. Germline values: CDR1 SEHNR, CDR2 FQNEAQ (reference sequence). The variable domain in full, completed from reference TRBV7-9 and TRBJ2-7, reads DTGVSQNPRHKITKRGQNVTFRCDPISEHNRLYWYRQTLGQGPEFLTYFQNEAQLEKSRLLSDRFSAERPKGSFSTLEIQRTEQGDSAMYLCASSRTGDLYEQYFGPGTRLTVT.

The chain links TRBV25-1 to TRBJ1-2; 7 nucleotides agree with TRBD1. The V gene's germline CDR1 is MGHDK and CDR2 SYGVNS. This CDR3 spans 16 amino acids. V was pared by 0 bases and J by 7 bases, with 11 bases of the junction left unmatched. The CDR3: CASSEYRQGVGSGYTF. CDR3 bases: TGTGCCAGCAGTGAATATCGCCAGGGGGTGGGAAGTGGCTACACCTTC.

For this clone: Different DNA sequences within this sample yield the same CDR3. The CDR3 region is CASSLAGASGNTIYF. The CDR3 DNA reads TGCGCCAGCAGCTTGGCAGGGGCATCCGGAAACACCATATATTTT. The J gene is TRBJ1-3, the V gene TRBV5-1, with a tentative D call TRBD1 (6 bases). Germline loops: CDR1 SGHRS, CDR2 YFSETQ. CDR3 length: 15 residues. V was clipped by 0 bases and J by 4 bases, with 11 bases between them.

This clone was found a few times. CDR3 nucleotide sequence: TGTGCCAGCAGCTCCACGGGGGGGCAATATGGCTACACCTTC. Translating it yields CASSSTGGQYGYTF. The rearrangement links TRBV7-2 to TRBJ1-2, with D tentatively TRBD1 (6 bases). V lost 4 bases, J lost 5 bases, and 14 bases lay in between. Germline CDR1 is SGHTA and CDR2 is FQGNSA. This CDR3 is 14 amino acids long.

The chain has TRBV7-7 and TRBJ2-1, with D tentatively TRBD1 or TRBD2 (5 bases each). Germline V gene data show CDR1 as SSHAT and CDR2 as FNYEAQ (reference sequence). Trimming removed 3 bases at V and 13 bases at J, with 16 bases between. The CDR3 extends over 13 amino acids. CDR3 bases: TGTGCCAGCAGCTTGGGTGTGAGGGACCCACAGTTCTTC. It encodes CASSLGVRDPQFF.

This clone appeared many times. V gene TRBV10-1 combines with J gene TRBJ1-1; possible D gene TRBD1, 5 bases. The germline V and J ends were trimmed by 5 bases and 5 bases, with 15 bases remaining between them. The CDR3 sequence is 14 residues long. Germline V gene data show CDR1 as WNHNN and CDR2 as SYGVQD (reference sequence). The CDR3 protein is CASSSTDEGTEAFF. The CDR3 DNA reads as TGCGCCAGCAGTTCGACAGACGAGGGGACTGAAGCTTTCTTT.

In its sample, this clone was seen a few times. The chain has TRBV11-2 and TRBJ2-5, with D uncertain. The CDR3 totals 14 residues. Between the trimmed V and J ends, which lost 5 bases and 5 bases, there was a span of 15 bases. In germline, CDR1 is SGHAT, CDR2 FQNNGV. CDR3 nucleotides: TGTGCCAGCAGCGGATCGGGCCTTAAGGAGACCCAGTACTTC. Its translation is CASSGSGLKETQYF.

Remarks on this clone: Other DNA sequences within the sample encode an identical CDR3. The chain carries TRBV7-6 and TRBJ2-7; either TRBD1 or TRBD2 may fit D (6 bases each). Germline V gene lookup returns CDR1 SGHVS and CDR2 FNYEAQ. This CDR3 contains 14 residues. V shed 1 base and J shed 2 bases, with 9 bases lying between them. The CDR3 loop reads CASSLVGGPYEQYF. In DNA, the CDR3 is TGTGCCAGCAGCTTAGTGGGGGGCCCCTACGAGCAGTACTTC.

The gene calls are TRBV21-1 and TRBJ1-4; the table assigns TRBD1, which was not confirmed against the DNA. TRBV21-1 is annotated as a pseudogene. The CDR3 runs to 16 residues. The CDR3 DNA follows: TGTGCCAGCAGCAAAGATACGGGACAGGGGAGGGAAAAACTGTTTTTT. Translation: CASSKDTGQGREKLFF.

In regard to this clone: Other DNA sequences in the same sample also yield this CDR3. V is TRBV2 and J is TRBJ2-2; D possibly corresponds to TRBD2 (5 bases). V was clipped by 7 bases and J by 0 bases, with 9 bases between them. Per the germline V gene, CDR1 is SNHLY and CDR2 is FYNNEI. The CDR3 consists of 14 residues. The CDR3 spells CASTAVANTGELFF. CDR3 bases: TGTGCCAGCACAGCGGTCGCGAACACCGGGGAGCTGTTTTTT.